The 15 T cell receptor beta chains below were found in one sample sequenced in a study of blood T cell repertoires in COVID-19. The data were produced by immunoSEQ multiplex PCR, yet TCRdb's version contains in-frame clones alone and is incomplete. The sample has 300,000 to 450,000 clones; around 87% are singletons. Input material: PBMCs or T cells enriched from blood (not recorded which). The receptors were sampled from a man between 18 and 29 years old who had recovered from COVID-19.

The chain couples TRBV3-1 (or the pseudogene TRBV3-2) to TRBJ2-7; 11 nucleotides align to TRBD2. This CDR3 has 18 residues. J was trimmed by 7 bases and V by 2 bases; bases with no gene match: 16. Germline V lookup: CDR1 LGHDT, CDR2 YNNKEL (reference sequence). The CDR3 loop is CASSQTPGLADGIGEQYF. CDR3 in DNA: TGTGCCAGCAGCCAAACCCCGGGACTAGCGGATGGTATCGGAGAGCAGTACTTC.

CDR3 loop: CASSLFGPPEGNEQFF. CDR3 coding DNA: TGTGCCAGCAGCTTATTCGGACCCCCGGAGGGTAATGAGCAGTTCTTC. V usage is TRBV7-3 and J usage is TRBJ2-1; a possible D gene is TRBD2 (6 bases). The CDR3 has 16 amino acids. CDR1 and CDR2 from the germline V gene are SGHTA and FQGTGA. Trimming left V 2 bases short and J 7 bases short, with 18 bases between.

The V call is TRBV5-8, the J call TRBJ1-1; 7 nucleotides agree with TRBD1. This CDR3 spans 14 amino acids. With 0 bases clipped from V and 8 bases from J, the junction kept 7 bases outside the gene matches. Germline values: CDR1 SGHTS, CDR2 YDEGEE. The CDR3 DNA follows: TGTGCCAGCAGCTTGGGACAGGGTTTGCCCGAAGCTTTCTTT. This encodes CASSLGQGLPEAFF.

This clone was seen only once. V and J are TRBV7-8 and TRBJ1-1; D is perhaps TRBD1 (6 bases). The germline gives CDR1 SGHVS, CDR2 FQNEAQ. Trimming took off 2 bases at V and 4 bases at J, with 26 bases between the two ends. CDR3 length: 19 amino acids. In DNA, the CDR3 is TGTGCCAGCAGCTTACGTCCGCCTGCGGGGGCCACAACGGGCACTGAAGCTTTCTTT. Protein sequence: CASSLRPPAGATTGTEAFF.

V gene TRBV4-3 combines with J gene TRBJ1-5, with D unresolved. CDR3 size: 14 residues. CDR1 LGHNA and CDR2 YSLEER come from the germline V gene. V was pared by 3 bases and J by 2 bases, with 8 bases between. The CDR3 is CASSHDGGNQPQHF. The DNA for the CDR3 is TGCGCCAGCAGCCACGACGGAGGCAATCAGCCCCAGCATTTT.

The table lists this clone with a few counts. In DNA form, the CDR3 reads TGTGCCAGCAGCTTGGGCGGACAAATTAACTATGGCTACACCTTC. Encoded protein: CASSLGGQINYGYTF. The gene calls are TRBV5-4 and TRBJ1-2, with D maybe TRBD1 (5 bases). In germline, CDR1 is SGHNT, CDR2 YYREEE (reference sequence). The V and J ends lost 0 bases and 1 base respectively, with 10 bases between them. The CDR3 totals 15 residues.

This chain links TRBV27 with TRBJ2-1; 8 bases are shared with TRBD2. In germline, CDR1 is MNHEY, CDR2 SMNVEV (reference sequence). Losses at the gene ends were 4 bases for V and 7 bases for J; bases not matched to a gene: 6. This CDR3 spans 14 amino acids. The CDR3 sequence is CASSSGSGVNEQFF. The CDR3 DNA is TGTGCCAGCAGTTCGGGTAGCGGGGTAAATGAGCAGTTCTTC.

This rearrangement joins TRBV23-1 to TRBJ2-5, with 8 bases identical to TRBD1. TRBV23-1 is treated as an ORF (open reading frame) with a function not yet certain. Unmatched junction bases numbered 13, after V lost 6 bases and J lost 4 bases. The CDR3 is 16 residues long. CDR3 amino acids: CASSLILDRERETQYF. CDR3 DNA: TGCGCCAGCAGCCTCATCCTGGACAGGGAGCGAGAGACCCAGTACTTC.

The genes are TRBV7-9 and TRBJ1-6, with 11 bases fitting TRBD1. The V gene's germline CDR1 is SEHNR and CDR2 FQNEAQ (reference sequence). Trimming removed 6 bases from V and 7 bases from J; junction bases left unmatched: 17. CDR3 length: 19 residues. The CDR3 is CASSLSTLGQGARNSPLHF. CDR3 sequence (DNA): TGTGCCAGCAGTTTATCCACGCTCGGACAGGGGGCAAGGAATTCACCCCTCCACTTT.

The chain couples TRBV19 to TRBJ1-1; D gene unclear. Trimming took 5 bases from V and 4 from J, leaving 17 bases between them. This CDR3 is 15 amino acids long. CDR1 and CDR2 from the germline V gene are LNHDA and SQIVND (reference sequence). CDR3 residues: CASSPGRVSGTEAFF. CDR3 in DNA: TGTGCCAGTAGTCCGGGGAGGGTGTCGGGCACTGAAGCTTTCTTT.

The V and J genes are TRBV19 and TRBJ2-1, with TRBD2 matching over 14 bases. Unmatched junction bases numbered 6, after V lost 3 bases and J lost 8 bases. This CDR3 region has 16 residues. The V gene's germline CDR1 is LNHDA and CDR2 SQIVND (reference sequence). The CDR3 spells CASSIGGLAGVDEQFF. As DNA, the CDR3 is TGTGCCAGTAGTATCGGGGGACTAGCGGGAGTTGATGAGCAGTTCTTC.

This clone has a single count. The chain recombines TRBV19 with TRBJ2-2, with D perhaps TRBD1 (6 bases). V was cut by 1 base and J by 2 bases, with 8 bases left in between. The CDR3 is made up of 15 amino acids. The germline gives CDR1 LNHDA, CDR2 SQIVND (reference sequence). CDR3 DNA sequence: TGTGCCAGTAGTATAGTGGGGACAAACACCGGGGAGCTGTTTTTT. Its protein product is CASSIVGTNTGELFF.

This clone has a single count. V gene TRBV11-1 combines with J gene TRBJ2-7, with a tentative D call TRBD1 (5 bases). Germline V gene sequence: CDR1 SGHAT, CDR2 FQDESV (reference sequence). V was clipped by 3 bases and J by 3 bases, with 15 bases between them. The CDR3 runs to 15 residues. CDR3 nucleotides: TGTGCCAGCAGCTTGACAGACCAAGCCTACTACGAGCAGTACTTC. Protein product: CASSLTDQAYYEQYF. The whole variable domain, filled in from reference TRBV11-1 and TRBJ2-7, reads EAEVAQSPRYKITEKSQAVAFWCDPISGHATLYWYRQILGQGPELLVQFQDESVVDDSQLPKDRFSAERLKGVDSTLKIQPAELGDSAMYLCASSLTDQAYYEQYFGPGTRLTVT.

The J gene is TRBJ2-7, the V gene TRBV5-1, with 7 bases aligning to TRBD1. CDR3 size: 13 residues. CDR1 and CDR2 (germline): SGHRS, YFSETQ. Unmatched junction bases numbered 4, after V lost 4 bases and J lost 3 bases. The CDR3: CASSPGQNYEQYF. CDR3 coding DNA: TGCGCCAGCAGCCCGGGACAGAACTACGAGCAGTACTTC.

CDR3 residues: CASSFEGGISTNEKLFF. The CDR3 nucleotides are TGTGCCAGCAGCTTTGAGGGTGGGATTTCAACTAATGAAAAACTGTTTTTT. The chain carries TRBV5-4 and TRBJ1-4; D is undetermined. The ends were cut back, 2 bases at V and 0 bases at J, with 14 bases in the middle. This CDR3 comprises 17 residues. Germline V gene lookup returns CDR1 SGHNT and CDR2 YYREEE (reference sequence).